This TCR beta chain originates from a study of T cells in Graves' hyperthyroidism and ophthalmopathy (dated by TCRdb to between 2018 and 2021). In the study overall: Peripheral blood samples were taken at the time of initial diagnosis, prior to any treatment. TCR V-J signatures able to tell the groups apart were searched for in a discovery cohort of 100 patients, of whom around 43 had Graves' ophthalmopathy and 57 had stable Graves' hyperthyroidism. Prospective prediction of ophthalmopathy was tested in an independent validation cohort consisting of under 20 hyperthyroidism patients and around 16 patients who later progressed to ophthalmopathy. The paper describes TCR Vbeta CDR3 sequencing of 140 or so peripheral blood samples, made up of 43 ophthalmopathy patients, some 80 hyperthyroidism patients and 17 progressor patients. For training and testing, the 100 or so patients in the discovery cohort were randomly divided in a 7:3 ratio. In over five Graves' hyperthyroidism patients, the study also compared T-cell repertoires from thyroid tissue with T-cell repertoires from blood. After sampling, hyperthyroidism patients received methimazole starting at 30 mg daily, and ophthalmopathy patients received high-dose intravenous methylprednisolone. Study-wide conclusions, independent of this receptor: No statistical method was used to set the sample size in advance, and investigators knew the group allocation. Most expanded thyroid clonotypes (frequency above 0.001) were also detected in blood, suggesting blood repertoires may reflect thyroid immune responses. A model built on a 13 V-J signature distinguished ophthalmopathy from stable hyperthyroidism, reaching 87.88% sensitivity and about 81% specificity in cross-validation and 80%/75% in testing. In validation, the model predicted progression to ophthalmopathy with roughly 70% sensitivity and over 72% specificity, a median of approximately 6.7 months before onset.

From the cysteine through the phenylalanine, the CDR3 covers 14 amino acids. CDR3 DNA is the only sequence kept; it has 42 bases, read in frame from the first base. CDR1 and CDR2, per the germline V gene (reference sequence), are GTSNPN and SVGIG. Deletion took 4 bases off V and 4 bases off J, with a span of 13 bases between the germline ends. This clonotype was detected a few times. There is no known antigen for this receptor. Per-nucleotide qualities are absent, and no much larger clonotype sits a single base away. Amplification of TCR beta CDR3 regions was carried out from RNA transcripts. A first-round RT-PCR of the TCR CDR3 used the HTBI primer set with the Qiagen OneStep RT-PCR kit. A second multiplex PCR round built the libraries, followed by size selection and purification. The libraries were sequenced on an Illumina HiSeq2000 using paired-end 100 bp reads. Regarding the original processing steps: Raw data were processed with SOAPnuke, discarding reads with adapters, uncalled bases, mean Phred below 15, or no exact constant-primer or identifier match. COPE v1.2.5 was used to merge high-quality paired reads, and clonotypes were defined as unique nucleotide sequences. MiTCR v1.1 was used to align clonotypes to the IMGT TRBV, TRBD and TRBJ reference segments. The analysis was restricted to V-J combinations with a frequency above 0.0001, which together covered over 99% of the repertoires. A TCS score was defined as the ratio between F50 (clonal expansion) and ExV (chaos), using BLOSUM62-based TCRdist between CDR3 peptides within each V-J. Welch's t-statistics and random forest reduced around 550 V-J features to 10 to 15, which were used in a naive Bayes classifier (R e1071). TCRdb reprocessing: public reads trimmed at Q25 with fastp, clones called with MiXCR, in-frame beta chains kept. One record per CDR3 amino acid sequence lists the most common genes and DNA. The V and J calls were not made by the authors but by TCRdb's processing. The sample records roughly 660,000 distinct CDR3 sequences, roughly 17% of which are singletons. The ten largest clones take up about a sixth of the sample.

Graves' hyperthyroidism was defined as stable when no progression to ophthalmopathy occurred over 18 months of follow-up. The hyperthyroidism patients were between 18 and 65 years old and newly diagnosed, with a disease duration of less than 2 months. Exclusion was applied to patients with uncontrolled infections, other autoimmune diseases, pregnancy or lactation. Clinical symptoms, serum thyroxine and TRAb, thyroid ultrasound, and orbital computed tomography formed the basis for the diagnoses. PBMCs were isolated from 8 to 10 ml of fresh peripheral blood by Ficoll-Paque density gradient centrifugation. Trizol reagent was used to extract total RNA, and RNA quality was then checked on an Agilent 2100 Bioanalyzer.

The TCR originated in a man aged 45-60 years with Graves' hyperthyroidism. The sequencing input was blood. Rearrangement joined TRBV30 to TRBJ2-2; the D gene identity is not certain. The DNA sequence is as follows: TGTGCCTGGAATATGGGCAGTGGCACCGGGGAGCTGTTTTTT. This translates into CAWNMGSGTGELFF.